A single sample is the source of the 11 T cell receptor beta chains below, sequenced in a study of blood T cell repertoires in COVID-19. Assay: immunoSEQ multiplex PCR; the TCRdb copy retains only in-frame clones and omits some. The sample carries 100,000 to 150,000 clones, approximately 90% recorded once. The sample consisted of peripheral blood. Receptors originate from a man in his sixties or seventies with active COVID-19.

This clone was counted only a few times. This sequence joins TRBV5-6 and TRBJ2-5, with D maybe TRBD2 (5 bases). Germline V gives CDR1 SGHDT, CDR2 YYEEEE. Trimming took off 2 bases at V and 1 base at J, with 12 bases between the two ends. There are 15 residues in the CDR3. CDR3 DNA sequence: TGTGCCAGCAGCTTACGGAATCTAGCCCAAGAGACCCAGTACTTC. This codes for CASSLRNLAQETQYF.

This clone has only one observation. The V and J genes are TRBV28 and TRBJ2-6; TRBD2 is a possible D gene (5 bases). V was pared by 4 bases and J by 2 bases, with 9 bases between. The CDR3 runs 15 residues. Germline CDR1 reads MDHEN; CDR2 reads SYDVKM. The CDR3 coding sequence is TGTGCCAGCAGTTCGAGGGCGGCTGGGGCCAACGTCCTGACTTTC. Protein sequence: CASSSRAAGANVLTF.

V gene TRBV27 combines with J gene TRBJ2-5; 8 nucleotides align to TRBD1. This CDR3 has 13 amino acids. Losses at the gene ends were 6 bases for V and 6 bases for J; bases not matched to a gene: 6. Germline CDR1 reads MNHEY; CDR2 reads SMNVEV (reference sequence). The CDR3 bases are TGTGCCAGCAGGGACAGGGAAAGGCAGACCCAGTACTTC. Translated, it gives CASRDRERQTQYF.

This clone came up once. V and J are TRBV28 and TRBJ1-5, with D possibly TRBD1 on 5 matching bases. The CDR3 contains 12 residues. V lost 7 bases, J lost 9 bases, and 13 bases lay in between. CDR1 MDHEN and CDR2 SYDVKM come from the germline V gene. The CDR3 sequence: CASISDSLPQHF. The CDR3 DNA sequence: TGTGCCAGCATCTCTGACAGTTTGCCCCAGCATTTT.

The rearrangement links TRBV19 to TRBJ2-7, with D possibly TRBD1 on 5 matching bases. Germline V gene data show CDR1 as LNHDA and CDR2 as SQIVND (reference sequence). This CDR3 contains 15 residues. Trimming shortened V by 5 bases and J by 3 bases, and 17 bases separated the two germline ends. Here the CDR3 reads CASSFTRQSSYEQYF. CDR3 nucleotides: TGTGCCAGTAGTTTCACAAGACAGTCTAGCTACGAGCAGTACTTC. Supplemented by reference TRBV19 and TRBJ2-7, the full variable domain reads DGGITQSPKYLFRKEGQNVTLSCEQNLNHDAMYWYRQDPGQGLRLIYYSQIVNDFQKGDIAEGYSVSREKKESFPLTVTSAQKNPTAFYLCASSFTRQSSYEQYFGPGTRLTVT.

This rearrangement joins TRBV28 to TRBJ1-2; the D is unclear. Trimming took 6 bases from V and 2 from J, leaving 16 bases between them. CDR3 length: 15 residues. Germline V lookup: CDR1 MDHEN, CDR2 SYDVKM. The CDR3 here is CASSRNSGPNYGYTF. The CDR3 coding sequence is TGTGCCAGCAGCCGGAACAGCGGTCCGAACTATGGCTACACCTTC.

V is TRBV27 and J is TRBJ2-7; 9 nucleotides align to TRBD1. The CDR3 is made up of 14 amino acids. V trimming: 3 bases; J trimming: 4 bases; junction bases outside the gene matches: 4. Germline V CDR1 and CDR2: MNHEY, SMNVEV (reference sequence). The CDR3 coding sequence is TGTGCCAGCAGTTTGGGACAGGGTCCGTACGAGCAGTACTTC. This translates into CASSLGQGPYEQYF.

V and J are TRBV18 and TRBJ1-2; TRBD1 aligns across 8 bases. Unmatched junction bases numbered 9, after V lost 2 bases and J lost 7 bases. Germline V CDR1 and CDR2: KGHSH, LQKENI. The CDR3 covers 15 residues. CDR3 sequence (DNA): TGTGCCAGCTCACCAATGGACAGGGAGGGGAGTGGCTACACCTTC. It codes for CASSPMDREGSGYTF.

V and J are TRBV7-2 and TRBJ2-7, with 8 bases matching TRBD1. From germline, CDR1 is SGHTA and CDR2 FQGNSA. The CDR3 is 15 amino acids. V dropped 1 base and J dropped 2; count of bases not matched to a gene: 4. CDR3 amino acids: CASSLGGTGPYEQYF. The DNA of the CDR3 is TGTGCCAGCAGCTTAGGGGGGACAGGCCCCTACGAGCAGTACTTC.

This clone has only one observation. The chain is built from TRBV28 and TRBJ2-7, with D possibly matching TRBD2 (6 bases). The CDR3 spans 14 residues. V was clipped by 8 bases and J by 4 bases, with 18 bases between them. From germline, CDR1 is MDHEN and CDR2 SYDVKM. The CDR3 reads CASQPRRGSYEQYF. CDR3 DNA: TGTGCCAGCCAACCCCGGCGGGGTTCGTACGAGCAGTACTTC.

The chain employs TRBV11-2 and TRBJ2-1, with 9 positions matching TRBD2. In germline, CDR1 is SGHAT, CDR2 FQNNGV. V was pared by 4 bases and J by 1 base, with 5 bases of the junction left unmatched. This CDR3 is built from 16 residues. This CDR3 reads CASSSRTSASYNEQFF. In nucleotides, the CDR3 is TGTGCCAGCAGCTCACGGACTAGCGCGTCCTACAATGAGCAGTTCTTC. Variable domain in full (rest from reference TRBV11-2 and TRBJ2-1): EAGVAQSPRYKIIEKRQSVAFWCNPISGHATLYWYQQILGQGPKLLIQFQNNGVVDDSQLPKDRFSAERLKGVDSTLKIQPAKLEDSAVYLCASSSRTSASYNEQFFGPGTRLTVL.